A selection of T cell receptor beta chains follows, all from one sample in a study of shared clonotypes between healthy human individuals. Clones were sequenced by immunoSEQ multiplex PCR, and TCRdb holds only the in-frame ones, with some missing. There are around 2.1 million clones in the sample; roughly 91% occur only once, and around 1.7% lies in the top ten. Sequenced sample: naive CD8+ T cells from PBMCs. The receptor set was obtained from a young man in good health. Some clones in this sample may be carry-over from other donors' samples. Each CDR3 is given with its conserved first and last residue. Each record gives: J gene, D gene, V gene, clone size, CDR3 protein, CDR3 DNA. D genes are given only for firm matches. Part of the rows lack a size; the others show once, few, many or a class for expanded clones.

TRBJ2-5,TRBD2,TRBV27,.,CASSERLAPDSQETQYF,TGTGCCAGCAGTGAAAGACTAGCGCCAGACTCCCAAGAGACCCAGTACTTC
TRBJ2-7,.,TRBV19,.,CATCSSVNYEQYF,TGTGCCACCTGCTCTAGCGTGAACTACGAGCAGTACTTC
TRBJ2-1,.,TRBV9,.,CASSIDFYNEQFF,TGTGCCAGCAGCATTGACTTCTACAATGAGCAGTTCTTC
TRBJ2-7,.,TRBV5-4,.,CASSLGERYEQYF,TGTGCCAGCAGCTTGGGGGAGAGGTACGAGCAGTACTTC
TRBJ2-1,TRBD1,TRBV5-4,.,CASSRTGVYNEQFF,TGTGCCAGCAGCCGGACAGGGGTTTACAATGAGCAGTTCTTC
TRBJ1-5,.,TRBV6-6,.,CASSYDMEYSNQPQHF,TGTGCCAGCAGTTATGACATGGAATATAGCAATCAGCCCCAGCATTTT
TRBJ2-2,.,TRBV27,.,CASSWDTGELFF,TGTGCCAGCAGTTGGGACACCGGGGAGCTGTTTTTT
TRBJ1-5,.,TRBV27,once,CASSFFSSSNQPQHF,TGTGCCAGCAGTTTTTTTAGCTCTAGCAATCAGCCCCAGCATTTT
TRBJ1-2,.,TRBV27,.,CASSPGTTYGYTF,TGTGCCAGCAGTCCCGGGACAACCTATGGCTACACCTTC
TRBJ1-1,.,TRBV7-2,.,CASSAHSGEPTEAFF,TGTGCCAGCAGCGCCCACTCAGGGGAACCCACTGAAGCTTTCTTT
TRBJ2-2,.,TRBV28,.,CASSLSRMYTGELFF,TGTGCCAGCAGTTTATCCAGGATGTACACCGGGGAGCTGTTTTTT
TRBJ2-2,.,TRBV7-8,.,CASSLVINTGELFF,TGTGCCAGCAGCTTAGTGATTAACACCGGGGAGCTGTTTTTT
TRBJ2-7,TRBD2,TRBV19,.,CASSIFSAGAEQYF,TGTGCCAGTAGTATTTTTTCTGCGGGAGCCGAGCAGTACTTC
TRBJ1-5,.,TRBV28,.,CASGEPQHF,TGTGCCAGCGGGGAGCCCCAGCATTTT
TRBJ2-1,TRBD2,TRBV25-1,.,CASSVREGDEQFF,TGTGCCAGCAGTGTGCGGGAGGGGGATGAGCAGTTCTTC
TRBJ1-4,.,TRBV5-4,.,CASSFGQGLNEKLFF,TGTGCCAGCAGCTTTGGTCAGGGACTTAATGAAAAACTGTTTTTT
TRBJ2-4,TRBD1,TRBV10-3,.,CAISESWDRGFLAKNIQYF,TGTGCCATCAGTGAGTCTTGGGACAGGGGCTTTCTAGCCAAAAACATTCAGTACTTC
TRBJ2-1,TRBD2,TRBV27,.,CASSFGGVSYNEQFF,TGTGCCAGCAGTTTTGGGGGGGTCTCCTACAATGAGCAGTTCTTC
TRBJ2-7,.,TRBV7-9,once,CASSYGQGPYEQYF,TGTGCCAGCAGCTATGGACAAGGACCCTACGAGCAGTACTTC
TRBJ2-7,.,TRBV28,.,CASSSLHEQYF,TGTGCCAGCAGTTCCCTTCACGAGCAGTACTTC
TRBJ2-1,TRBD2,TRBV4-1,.,CASSLLAGASYNEQFF,TGCGCCAGCAGCCTTCTAGCGGGGGCCTCCTACAATGAGCAGTTCTTC
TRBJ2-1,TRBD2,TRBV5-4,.,CASSLLAGHNEQFF,TGTGCCAGCAGCTTGTTAGCGGGTCACAATGAGCAGTTCTTC
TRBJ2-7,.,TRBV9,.,CASSDRAGYEQYF,TGTGCCAGCAGCGACAGGGCTGGCTACGAGCAGTACTTC
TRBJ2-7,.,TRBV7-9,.,CASSLGGIVPYEQYF,TGTGCCAGCAGCTTAGGGGGGATAGTCCCCTACGAGCAGTACTTC
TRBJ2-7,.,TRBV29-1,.,CSVEWGQGHSYEQYF,TGCAGCGTTGAATGGGGGCAGGGGCATAGCTACGAGCAGTACTTC
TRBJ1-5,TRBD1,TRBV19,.,CASSMEDRGYQPQHF,TGTGCCAGTAGTATGGAGGACAGGGGATATCAGCCCCAGCATTTT
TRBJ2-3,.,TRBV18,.,CASSPIRDTQYF,TGTGCCAGCTCACCAATTAGAGATACGCAGTATTTT
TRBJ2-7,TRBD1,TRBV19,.,CASRASGTAYEQYF,TGTGCCAGTAGGGCATCCGGGACAGCCTACGAGCAGTACTTC
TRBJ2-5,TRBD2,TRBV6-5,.,CASSYWGSGSMKTQYF,TGTGCCAGCAGTTACTGGGGTAGCGGGAGTATGAAGACCCAGTACTTC
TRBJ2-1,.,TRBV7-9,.,CASSSGVGMSDNEQFF,TGTGCCAGCAGCTCGGGAGTTGGGATGAGTGACAATGAGCAGTTCTTC
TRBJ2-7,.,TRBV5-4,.,CASRGGTAEQYF,TGTGCCAGCAGGGGGGGGACAGCCGAGCAGTACTTC
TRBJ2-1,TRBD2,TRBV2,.,CASSETSGRAYNEQFF,TGTGCCAGCAGTGAGACTAGCGGGAGGGCCTACAATGAGCAGTTCTTC
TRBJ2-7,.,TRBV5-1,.,CASSPKTVTSYEQYF,TGCGCCAGCAGCCCCAAGACAGTAACCTCCTACGAGCAGTACTTC